This TCR beta chain derives from a study of memory CD4+ T cells and cytomegalovirus serostatus. Study-wide points: The CMV-associated TCR signature appears largely within the CD4+ memory repertoire.

The germline CDR1 and CDR2 sequences are LGHNA and YSLEER. V lost 0 bases to trimming and J lost 6 bases, with 6 bases between them. This CDR3 is built from 13 residues. To note about this clone: What it binds is not known.

Single viable CD3+CD4+CD8-CD45RO+ cells were sorted as the memory CD4+ T cells. Assay used: immunoSEQ multiplex PCR; TCRdb lists only in-frame clones, some missing. The data show about 56,000 clones, with around three quarters seen just once and 2.6% held by the top ten. Sequencing was done on a sample of memory CD4+ T cells from blood. This clonotype was obtained from an adult in good health and CMV-seropositive. The genes are TRBV4-3 and TRBJ1-5, with D unresolved. The CDR3 bases are TGCGCCAGCAGCCAAGATAGTAGTCAGCCCCAGCATTTT. Amino acid sequence: CASSQDSSQPQHF.